This is a list of T cell receptor beta chains from one sample in a study of shared clonotypes between healthy human individuals. Clones were sequenced by immunoSEQ multiplex PCR, and TCRdb holds only the in-frame ones, with some missing. The sample records over a million clones, approximately 68% being singletons. The sample consisted of memory CD4+ T cells sorted from blood. The receptors shown here come from a man younger than 35 in good health. Each CDR3 is given with its conserved first and last residue. D genes are given only for firm matches. Clone size, where shown, is once, few, many, or a class for clones that have expanded.

V gene: TRBV18; clone size: .; CDR3 length: 15; D gene: TRBD2; J gene: TRBJ2-3; CDR3 protein: CASRHGAGYADTQYF; CDR3 DNA: TGTGCCAGCCGACACGGAGCGGGATACGCAGATACGCAGTATTTT
V gene: TRBV14; clone size: few; CDR3 length: 15; D gene: .; J gene: TRBJ2-6; CDR3 protein: CASSQGWAGANVLTF; CDR3 DNA: TGTGCCAGCAGCCAGGGGTGGGCTGGGGCCAACGTCCTGACTTTC
V gene: TRBV5-8; clone size: .; CDR3 length: 16; D gene: TRBD2; J gene: TRBJ2-3; CDR3 protein: CASSRGREGLPDTQYF; CDR3 DNA: TGTGCCAGCAGCCGCGGGCGGGAGGGCCTGCCAGATACGCAGTATTTT
V gene: TRBV6-1; clone size: .; CDR3 length: 13; D gene: .; J gene: TRBJ2-5; CDR3 protein: CASSFRDLETQYF; CDR3 DNA: TGTGCCAGCAGTTTCAGGGATTTGGAGACCCAGTACTTC
V gene: TRBV28; clone size: .; CDR3 length: 16; D gene: .; J gene: TRBJ2-3; CDR3 protein: CASRIGGATPTDTQYF; CDR3 DNA: TGTGCCAGCAGAATTGGGGGGGCCACCCCCACAGATACGCAGTATTTT
V gene: TRBV30; clone size: .; CDR3 length: 11; D gene: .; J gene: TRBJ1-1; CDR3 protein: CAQAFRDVAFF; CDR3 DNA: TGTGCTCAAGCGTTCAGGGATGTAGCTTTCTTT
V gene: TRBV10-3; clone size: once; CDR3 length: 15; D gene: TRBD1; J gene: TRBJ1-2; CDR3 protein: CAISEGTGNGYGYTF; CDR3 DNA: TGTGCCATCAGTGAGGGGACAGGGAATGGCTATGGCTACACCTTC
V gene: TRBV11-2; clone size: .; CDR3 length: 13; D gene: .; J gene: TRBJ1-5; CDR3 protein: CASSPGGPQPQHF; CDR3 DNA: TGTGCCAGCAGCCCGGGAGGGCCTCAGCCCCAGCATTTT
V gene: TRBV7-9; clone size: many; CDR3 length: 16; D gene: .; J gene: TRBJ2-6; CDR3 protein: CASSRTRDSGANVLTF; CDR3 DNA: TGTGCCAGCAGCAGAACTAGGGACTCTGGGGCCAACGTCCTGACTTTC
V gene: TRBV18; clone size: .; CDR3 length: 15; D gene: .; J gene: TRBJ2-1; CDR3 protein: CASSPGQGRYDEQFF; CDR3 DNA: TGTGCCAGCTCACCGGGGCAGGGGCGGTACGATGAGCAGTTCTTC
V gene: TRBV7-2; clone size: .; CDR3 length: 15; D gene: .; J gene: TRBJ1-2; CDR3 protein: CASSLLLIDREGYTF; CDR3 DNA: TGTGCCAGCAGCCTATTATTGATAGACCGTGAAGGCTACACCTTC
V gene: TRBV27; clone size: .; CDR3 length: 17; D gene: .; J gene: TRBJ1-6; CDR3 protein: CASSREGSSSYNSPLHF; CDR3 DNA: TGTGCCAGCAGCCGGGAGGGGTCAAGCTCCTATAATTCACCCCTCCACTTT
V gene: TRBV9; clone size: .; CDR3 length: 16; D gene: TRBD1; J gene: TRBJ1-6; CDR3 protein: CASSASRGAGNSPLHF; CDR3 DNA: TGTGCCAGCAGCGCCTCCAGGGGGGCCGGAAATTCACCCCTCCACTTT
V gene: TRBV19; clone size: .; CDR3 length: 14; D gene: .; J gene: TRBJ2-5; CDR3 protein: CASSMGGAQETQYF; CDR3 DNA: TGTGCCAGTAGTATGGGTGGGGCCCAAGAGACCCAGTACTTC
V gene: TRBV19; clone size: once; CDR3 length: 14; D gene: .; J gene: TRBJ2-2; CDR3 protein: CASSVGMGTGELFF; CDR3 DNA: TGTGCCAGTAGCGTCGGGATGGGCACCGGGGAGCTGTTTTTT
V gene: TRBV6-5; clone size: .; CDR3 length: 14; D gene: TRBD1; J gene: TRBJ1-1; CDR3 protein: CASSRTGQGTEAFF; CDR3 DNA: TGTGCCAGCAGTAGGACAGGGCAGGGGACTGAAGCTTTCTTT
V gene: TRBV27; clone size: .; CDR3 length: 19; D gene: .; J gene: TRBJ2-2; CDR3 protein: CASSPIPLSGPRKAGELFF; CDR3 DNA: TGTGCCAGCAGCCCTATTCCCCTCTCCGGGCCCCGGAAGGCCGGGGAGCTGTTTTTT
V gene: TRBV18; clone size: .; CDR3 length: 17; D gene: TRBD1; J gene: TRBJ2-3; CDR3 protein: CASSPMGQLKGTDTQYF; CDR3 DNA: TGTGCCAGCTCACCTATGGGACAGCTTAAGGGCACAGATACGCAGTATTTT
V gene: TRBV5-1; clone size: .; CDR3 length: 15; D gene: .; J gene: TRBJ2-7; CDR3 protein: CASSLGGLGSYEQYF; CDR3 DNA: TGCGCCAGCAGCCTTGGGGGCCTTGGGAGCTACGAGCAGTACTTC
V gene: TRBV5-4; clone size: many; CDR3 length: 14; D gene: .; J gene: TRBJ1-1; CDR3 protein: CASSYRDGHTEAFF; CDR3 DNA: TGTGCCAGCAGCTACAGGGACGGTCACACTGAAGCTTTCTTT
V gene: TRBV19; clone size: few; CDR3 length: 14; D gene: .; J gene: TRBJ2-7; CDR3 protein: CASSVNREAHEQYF; CDR3 DNA: TGTGCCAGTAGTGTCAACAGGGAGGCGCACGAGCAGTACTTC
V gene: TRBV7-6; clone size: .; CDR3 length: 15; D gene: TRBD2; J gene: TRBJ2-1; CDR3 protein: CASSSGLAGYNEQFF; CDR3 DNA: TGTGCCAGCAGCTCAGGACTAGCGGGGTACAATGAGCAGTTCTTC
V gene: TRBV11-3; clone size: .; CDR3 length: 18; D gene: .; J gene: TRBJ2-6; CDR3 protein: CASSLEFRGAPGANVLTF; CDR3 DNA: TGTGCCAGCAGCTTAGAGTTCCGGGGCGCCCCTGGGGCCAACGTCCTGACTTTC
V gene: TRBV19; clone size: .; CDR3 length: 16; D gene: TRBD2; J gene: TRBJ2-1; CDR3 protein: CASSRRLAGPFGEQFF; CDR3 DNA: TGTGCCAGTAGTAGGCGACTAGCGGGACCTTTCGGGGAGCAGTTCTTC
V gene: TRBV5-1; clone size: .; CDR3 length: 15; D gene: .; J gene: TRBJ2-7; CDR3 protein: CASSLAQGGSYEQYF; CDR3 DNA: TGCGCCAGCAGCTTGGCCCAGGGGGGGTCCTACGAGCAGTACTTC
V gene: TRBV11-2; clone size: .; CDR3 length: 18; D gene: TRBD1; J gene: TRBJ1-1; CDR3 protein: CASSLMFRGTAMWTEAFF; CDR3 DNA: TGTGCCAGCAGCTTAATGTTTCGTGGGACAGCCATGTGGACTGAAGCTTTCTTT
V gene: TRBV7-9; clone size: .; CDR3 length: 12; D gene: .; J gene: TRBJ1-5; CDR3 protein: CASSFIGQPQHF; CDR3 DNA: TGTGCCAGCAGCTTTATTGGTCAGCCCCAGCATTTT